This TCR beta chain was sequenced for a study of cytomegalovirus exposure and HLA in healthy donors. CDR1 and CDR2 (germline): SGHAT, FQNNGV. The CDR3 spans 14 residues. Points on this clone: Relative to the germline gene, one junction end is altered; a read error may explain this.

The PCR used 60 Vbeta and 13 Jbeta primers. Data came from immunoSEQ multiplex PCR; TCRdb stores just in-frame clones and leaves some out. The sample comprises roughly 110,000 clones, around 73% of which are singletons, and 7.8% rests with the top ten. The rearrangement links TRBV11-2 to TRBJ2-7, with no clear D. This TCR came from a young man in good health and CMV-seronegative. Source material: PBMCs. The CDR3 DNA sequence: TGTGCCAGCAGCCGTACCCGAGTTCCCTACGAGCGGTACTTC. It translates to CASSRTRVPYERYF.